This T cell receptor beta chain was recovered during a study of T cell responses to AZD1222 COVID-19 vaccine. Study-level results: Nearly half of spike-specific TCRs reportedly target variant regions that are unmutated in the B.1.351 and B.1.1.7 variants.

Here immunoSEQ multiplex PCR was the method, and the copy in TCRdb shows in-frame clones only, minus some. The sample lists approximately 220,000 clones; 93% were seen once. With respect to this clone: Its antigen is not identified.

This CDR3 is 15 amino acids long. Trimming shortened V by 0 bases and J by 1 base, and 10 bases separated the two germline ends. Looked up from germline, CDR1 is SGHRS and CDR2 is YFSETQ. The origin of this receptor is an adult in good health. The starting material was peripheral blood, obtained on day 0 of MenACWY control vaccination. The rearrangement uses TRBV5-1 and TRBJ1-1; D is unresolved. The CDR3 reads CASSLEGLTNTEAFF. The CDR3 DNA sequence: TGCGCCAGCAGCTTGGAAGGACTGACGAACACTGAAGCTTTCTTT.